These 25 T cell receptor beta chains were all obtained from the same sample, sequenced in a study of blood T cell repertoires in COVID-19 (dated by TCRdb to the early 2020s). The library was prepared using the immunoSEQ multiplex PCR assay. TCRdb retrieved this table from immuneACCESS and kept in-frame rearrangements only. Not all clones are present; in checked studies, unresolved V genes account for under half, and no reason is known for the remainder. This sample has around 100,000 clones in its table, and roughly 85% of those were observed once. Around 2% of the sample is held by the ten biggest clonotypes. Material: peripheral blood. The receptors shown here come from a middle-aged man with active COVID-19.

The rearrangement uses TRBV6-5 and TRBJ2-1; 8 bases line up with TRBD2. The CDR3 contains 14 residues. Germline lookup yields CDR1 MNHEY and CDR2 SVGAGI. V lost 10 bases and J lost 9; bases outside the gene matches: 14. The CDR3 protein is CATTSGGRGREQFF. CDR3 in DNA: TGTGCCACCACCTCGGGGGGGCGCGGCCGTGAGCAGTTCTTC.

The chain combines TRBV3-1 (or the pseudogene TRBV3-2) with TRBJ1-2; 8 nucleotides agree with TRBD1. The length of the CDR3 is 16 residues. V lost 4 bases, J lost 4 bases, and 11 bases stayed unmatched. Germline assignment: CDR1 LGHDT and CDR2 YNNKEL (reference sequence). The CDR3 bases are TGTGCCAGCAGCCCCACTGGGACAGGCGCTCTCTATGGCTACACCTTC. It translates to CASSPTGTGALYGYTF.

This sequence joins TRBV15 and TRBJ1-1, with D possibly being TRBD1 (6 bases). The CDR3 runs to 19 residues. The germline gives CDR1 LNHNV, CDR2 YYDKDF (reference sequence). V shed 2 bases and J shed 4 bases, with 26 bases lying between them. The CDR3 coding sequence is TGTGCCACCAGCAGACCTTCGAACGGGGGGGCCCCTTCTCGCACTGAAGCTTTCTTT. This encodes CATSRPSNGGAPSRTEAFF.

This rearrangement joins TRBV7-2 to TRBJ1-5, with 9 bases that match TRBD1. The germline CDR1 and CDR2 sequences are SGHTA and FQGNSA. The CDR3 sequence is 15 residues long. After removal of 7 bases from V and 4 bases from J, the junction contained 8 bases not matched to a gene. This CDR3 reads CASNHGTGPNQPQHF. The CDR3 DNA is TGTGCCAGCAACCATGGGACAGGGCCGAATCAGCCCCAGCATTTT.

The chain uses TRBV7-9 and TRBJ1-5; D is unclear. The germline gives CDR1 SEHNR, CDR2 FQNEAQ (reference sequence). V was shortened by 5 bases and J by 0 bases, with 5 bases between the two germline ends. This CDR3 has 13 residues. CDR3 DNA sequence: TGTGCCAGCAGCCTTAATAGCAATCAGCCCCAGCATTTT. Protein product: CASSLNSNQPQHF.

This clone was picked up one time. This chain uses TRBV3-1 (or the pseudogene TRBV3-2) with TRBJ2-1, with 9 bases aligning to TRBD1. The CDR3 loop spans 16 amino acids. The V and J ends lost 6 bases and 9 bases, in that order; junction bases with no gene match: 15. Germline-derived CDR1 and CDR2 are LGHDT and YNNKEL (reference sequence). This CDR3 is CASSAQPQGAKTEQFF. The DNA for the CDR3 is TGTGCCAGCAGTGCACAACCACAGGGGGCGAAGACTGAGCAGTTCTTC.

This clone was found a few times. V is TRBV19 and J is TRBJ2-7, with 9 bases lining up with TRBD1. Germline lookup yields CDR1 LNHDA and CDR2 SQIVND (reference sequence). The CDR3 loop spans 15 amino acids. Trimming removed 7 bases from V and 3 bases from J; junction bases left unmatched: 10. CDR3 loop: CASMGDPGQGYEQYF. The CDR3 DNA sequence: TGTGCCAGTATGGGGGACCCGGGACAGGGCTACGAGCAGTACTTC.

The CDR3 here is CASSPGGQLSMGSGNTIYF. The CDR3 coding sequence is TGTGCCAGCAGCCCCGGAGGACAGCTCTCAATGGGTTCTGGAAACACCATATATTTT. The chain has TRBV7-9 and TRBJ1-3, with D maybe TRBD1 (6 bases). Germline loops: CDR1 SEHNR, CDR2 FQNEAQ (reference sequence). The CDR3 runs 19 residues. V was shortened by 5 bases and J by 1 base, with 24 bases between the two germline ends.

This rearrangement joins TRBV15 to TRBJ1-5; D is perhaps TRBD1 (5 bases). In germline, CDR1 is LNHNV, CDR2 YYDKDF (reference sequence). This CDR3 contains 14 residues. V lost 4 bases, J lost 2 bases, and 9 bases lay in between. Written as DNA, the CDR3 is TGTGCCACCAGCATGGAACAGGGCAATCAGCCCCAGCATTTT. Protein: CATSMEQGNQPQHF.

The chain employs TRBV19 and TRBJ2-5; D is unresolved. With 5 bases removed from V and 4 bases from J, the gap between germline ends came to 11 bases. The germline V gene encodes CDR1 LNHDA and CDR2 SQIVND (reference sequence). The CDR3 sequence is 13 residues long. The CDR3: CASSRSRSETQYF. CDR3 sequence (DNA): TGTGCCAGTAGTCGTTCTAGGTCAGAGACCCAGTACTTC.

The rearrangement links TRBV3-1 (or the pseudogene TRBV3-2) to TRBJ2-3; 11 bases align to TRBD2. The CDR3 runs 16 residues. CDR1 is LGHDT and CDR2 is YNNKEL in the germline V gene (reference sequence). Germline trimming cut 4 bases from V and 2 bases from J; bases unmatched to any gene: 5. DNA for the CDR3: TGTGCCAGCAGCCTGCTAGCGGGGGGCCCCACAGATACGCAGTATTTT. Translating gives CASSLLAGGPTDTQYF.

This chain connects TRBV14 to TRBJ2-1; D is possibly TRBD1 (6 bases). Looked up from germline, CDR1 is SGHDN and CDR2 is FVKESK. The germline V and J ends were trimmed by 1 base and 7 bases, with 11 bases remaining between them. This CDR3 has 14 residues. The CDR3 bases are TGTGCCAGCAGCCAAGGTACCAGGGGAAATGAGCAGTTCTTC. This encodes CASSQGTRGNEQFF.

The CDR3 DNA is TGTGCCAGCAGCTTGCAGGGGGCGGTTGCCGGGGAGCTGTTTTTT. Translation gives CASSLQGAVAGELFF. The chain combines TRBV11-2 with TRBJ2-2; 8 bases line up with TRBD1. This CDR3 is 15 amino acids long. CDR1 is SGHAT, CDR2 FQNNGV, per germline. V lost 3 bases and J lost 6; bases outside the gene matches: 6.

The J gene is TRBJ1-2, the V gene TRBV7-9; D is perhaps TRBD1 (6 bases). There are 14 residues in the CDR3. Trimming took off 7 bases at V and 1 base at J, with 13 bases between the two ends. CDR1 is SEHNR, CDR2 FQNEAQ, per germline (reference sequence). CDR3 region: CASTPQGLNYGYTF. CDR3 in DNA: TGTGCCAGCACCCCACAGGGTCTTAACTATGGCTACACCTTC.

The chain couples TRBV13 to TRBJ1-1, with D maybe TRBD1 (5 bases). This CDR3 is 15 amino acids long. Per germline, CDR1 PRHDT and CDR2 FYEKMQ (reference sequence). Trimming removed 5 bases from V and 1 base from J, with 14 bases in between. In DNA form, the CDR3 reads TGTGCCAGCAGCCCGTCGACAGTCTCGAACACTGAAGCTTTCTTT. As protein: CASSPSTVSNTEAFF.

This sequence joins TRBV7-2 and TRBJ2-7; TRBD2 matches at 7 bases. CDR3 length: 14 residues. Trimming removed 0 bases from V and 1 base from J; junction bases left unmatched: 0. The germline V gene has CDR1 SGHTA and CDR2 FQGNSA. Here the CDR3 reads CASSLAAGSYEQYF. CDR3 nucleotides: TGTGCCAGCAGCTTAGCAGCGGGATCCTACGAGCAGTACTTC.

The rearrangement joins TRBV7-2 to TRBJ1-4; D gene uncertain. V gave up 5 bases and J gave up 0 bases, with 10 bases separating them. The V gene's germline CDR1 is SGHTA and CDR2 FQGNSA. The CDR3 consists of 15 residues. The CDR3 coding sequence is TGTGCCAGCAGCCCGCACATGTCAACTAATGAAAAACTGTTTTTT. Amino acid sequence: CASSPHMSTNEKLFF.

V is TRBV4-1 and J is TRBJ1-1; D not certain. Trimming left V 0 bases short and J 9 bases short, with 14 bases between. The CDR3 consists of 14 residues. CDR1 is MGHRA and CDR2 is YSYEKL in the germline V gene. In nucleotides, the CDR3 is TGCGCCAGCAGCCAAGATATCAGGAAACCTAAAGCTTTCTTT. This gives the protein CASSQDIRKPKAFF.

This sequence joins TRBV30 and TRBJ1-3; 8 bases line up with TRBD1. Germline V gene lookup returns CDR1 GTSNPN and CDR2 SVGIG (reference sequence). Losses at the gene ends were 3 bases for V and 4 bases for J; bases not matched to a gene: 5. The CDR3 contains 14 residues. CDR3 sequence reads: CAWRLRGLGNTIYF. In DNA, the CDR3 is TGTGCCTGGAGGCTCAGGGGGCTCGGAAACACCATATATTTT.

This sequence joins TRBV19 and TRBJ2-7; D remains ambiguous. CDR1 is LNHDA and CDR2 is SQIVND in the germline V gene (reference sequence). This CDR3 has 13 amino acids. The V end was cut by 1 base, the J end by 4 bases, with 8 bases between. The CDR3 DNA reads TGTGCCAGTAGTATAGCCGTTCGGTACGAGCAGTACTTC. Amino acids: CASSIAVRYEQYF. The variable domain in full, with the rest retrieved from reference TRBV19 and TRBJ2-7, is DGGITQSPKYLFRKEGQNVTLSCEQNLNHDAMYWYRQDPGQGLRLIYYSQIVNDFQKGDIAEGYSVSREKKESFPLTVTSAQKNPTAFYLCASSIAVRYEQYFGPGTRLTVT.

The gene calls are TRBV30 and TRBJ1-4; D possibly corresponds to TRBD1 (6 bases). Germline V gene lookup returns CDR1 GTSNPN and CDR2 SVGIG (reference sequence). Trimming took off 5 bases at V and 5 bases at J, with 12 bases between the two ends. CDR3 size: 13 residues. The CDR3: CAWARGLNEKLFF. CDR3 DNA sequence: TGTGCCTGGGCCAGGGGTCTAAATGAAAAACTGTTTTTT.

This rearrangement joins TRBV11-2 to TRBJ2-7, with D possibly being TRBD2 (5 bases). Germline V gives CDR1 SGHAT, CDR2 FQNNGV. Trimming left V 5 bases short and J 2 bases short, with 16 bases between. The CDR3 spans 15 residues. CDR3 nucleotides: TGTGCCAGCAGCCCTTTCCCGGCACTAGCCTACGAGCAGTACTTC. Amino acid sequence: CASSPFPALAYEQYF.

The genes are TRBV7-2 and TRBJ2-5; D is perhaps TRBD2 (6 bases). Trimming shortened V by 3 bases and J by 0 bases, and 14 bases separated the two germline ends. Per germline, CDR1 SGHTA and CDR2 FQGNSA. The CDR3 spans 16 residues. Here the CDR3 reads CASSLRGGANQETQYF. CDR3 in DNA: TGTGCCAGCAGCTTGAGGGGCGGGGCTAACCAAGAGACCCAGTACTTC.

J is TRBJ2-5 and V is TRBV18; no reliable D call. V shed 2 bases and J shed 5 bases, with 15 bases lying between them. Germline values: CDR1 KGHSH, CDR2 LQKENI. The CDR3 runs to 15 residues. This CDR3 is CASSPSGSLKETQYF. In nucleotides, the CDR3 is TGTGCCAGCTCACCATCGGGTTCCCTGAAGGAGACCCAGTACTTC.

In this sample, this clone turned up a few times. The J gene is TRBJ1-5, the V gene TRBV6-1; TRBD1 agrees at 7 bases. This CDR3 is 18 amino acids long. The germline gives CDR1 MNHNS, CDR2 SASEGT. The trim removed 4 bases at V and 0 bases at J, leaving 12 bases unmatched. CDR3 coding DNA: TGTGCCAGCAGTGCCCGCCGGGGACAGTTCCTTAGCAATCAGCCCCAGCATTTT. It encodes CASSARRGQFLSNQPQHF.